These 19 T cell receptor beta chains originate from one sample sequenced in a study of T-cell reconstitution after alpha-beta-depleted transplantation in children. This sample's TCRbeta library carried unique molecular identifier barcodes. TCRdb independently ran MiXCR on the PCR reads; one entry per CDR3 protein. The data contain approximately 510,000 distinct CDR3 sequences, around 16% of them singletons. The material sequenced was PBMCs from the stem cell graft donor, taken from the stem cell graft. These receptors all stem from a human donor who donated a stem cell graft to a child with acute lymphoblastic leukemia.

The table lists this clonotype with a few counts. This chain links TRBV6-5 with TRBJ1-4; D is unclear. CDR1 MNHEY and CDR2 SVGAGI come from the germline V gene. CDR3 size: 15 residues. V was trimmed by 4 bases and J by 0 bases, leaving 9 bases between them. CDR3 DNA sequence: TGTGCCAGCAGTTTTACGAGGGCAACTAATGAAAAACTGTTTTTT. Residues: CASSFTRATNEKLFF.

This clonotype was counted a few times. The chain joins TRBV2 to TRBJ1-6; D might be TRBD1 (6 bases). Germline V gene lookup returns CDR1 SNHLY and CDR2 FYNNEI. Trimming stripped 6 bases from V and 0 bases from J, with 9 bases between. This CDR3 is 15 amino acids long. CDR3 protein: CASSDRSSYNSPLHF. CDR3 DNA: TGTGCCAGCAGCGACAGGAGCTCCTATAATTCACCCCTCCACTTT.

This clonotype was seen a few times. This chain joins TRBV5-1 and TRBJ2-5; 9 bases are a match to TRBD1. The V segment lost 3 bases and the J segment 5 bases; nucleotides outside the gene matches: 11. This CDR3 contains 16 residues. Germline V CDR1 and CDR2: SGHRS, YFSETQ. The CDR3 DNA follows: TGCGCCAGCAGCTGGGACCGGGACAGGGTGGTGGAGACCCAGTACTTC. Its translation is CASSWDRDRVVETQYF.

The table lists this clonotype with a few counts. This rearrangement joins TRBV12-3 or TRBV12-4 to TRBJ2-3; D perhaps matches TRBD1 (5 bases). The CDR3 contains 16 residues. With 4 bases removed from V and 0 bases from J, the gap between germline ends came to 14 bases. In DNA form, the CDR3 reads TGTGCCAGCAGTTCCCTGACAGCCTCTAGCACAGATACGCAGTATTTT. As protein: CASSSLTASSTDTQYF.

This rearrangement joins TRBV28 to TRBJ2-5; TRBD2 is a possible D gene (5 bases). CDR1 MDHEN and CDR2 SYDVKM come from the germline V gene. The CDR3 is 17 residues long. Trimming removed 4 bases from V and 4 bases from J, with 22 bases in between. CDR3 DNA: TGTGCCAGCAGTTCCCTCGGGGAGAGAAGGAGAGGAGAGACCCAGTACTTC. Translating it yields CASSSLGERRRGETQYF.

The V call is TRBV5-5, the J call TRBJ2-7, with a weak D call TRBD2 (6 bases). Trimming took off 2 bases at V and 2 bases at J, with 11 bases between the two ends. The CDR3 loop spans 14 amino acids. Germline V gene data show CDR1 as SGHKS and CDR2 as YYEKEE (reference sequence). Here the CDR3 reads CASSFGGTTYEQYF. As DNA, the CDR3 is TGTGCCAGCAGCTTTGGAGGGACGACCTACGAGCAGTACTTC.

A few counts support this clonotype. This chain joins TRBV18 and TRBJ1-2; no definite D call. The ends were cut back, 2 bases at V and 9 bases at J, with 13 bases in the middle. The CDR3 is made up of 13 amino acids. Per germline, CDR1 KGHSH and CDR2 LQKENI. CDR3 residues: CASSPDGLRSYTF. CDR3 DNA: TGTGCCAGCTCACCAGACGGATTGAGGAGCTACACCTTC.

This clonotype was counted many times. The DNA of the CDR3 is TGTGCCAGCAGTTTAGCTGGGGGGATTTGGAACACTGAAGCTTTCTTT. Its translation: CASSLAGGIWNTEAFF. The V call is TRBV12-3 or TRBV12-4, the J call TRBJ1-1, with D perhaps matching TRBD1 (5 bases). Trimming removed 0 bases from V and 1 base from J, with 12 bases in between. The CDR3 sequence is 16 residues long.

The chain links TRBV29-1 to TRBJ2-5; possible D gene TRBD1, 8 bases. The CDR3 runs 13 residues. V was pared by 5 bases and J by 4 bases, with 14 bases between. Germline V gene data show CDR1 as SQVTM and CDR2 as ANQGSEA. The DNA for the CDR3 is TGCAGCGTTCAGGACAGGGAGGGAGAGACCCAGTACTTC. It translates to CSVQDREGETQYF.

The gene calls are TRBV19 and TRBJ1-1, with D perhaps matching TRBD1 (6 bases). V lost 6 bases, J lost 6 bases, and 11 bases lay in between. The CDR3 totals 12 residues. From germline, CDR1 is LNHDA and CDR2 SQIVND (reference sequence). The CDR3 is CASSGGLAEAFF. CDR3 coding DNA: TGTGCCAGTAGCGGGGGGCTCGCTGAAGCTTTCTTT.

Here the CDR3 DNA reads TGCAGCGCCTTATCAGGGGGGGCCACTGAAGCTTTCTTT. It is translated as CSALSGGATEAFF. The V and J genes are TRBV29-1 and TRBJ1-1; 7 bases map to TRBD1. This CDR3 contains 13 residues. The germline gives CDR1 SQVTM, CDR2 ANQGSEA. V dropped 7 bases and J dropped 4; count of bases not matched to a gene: 9.

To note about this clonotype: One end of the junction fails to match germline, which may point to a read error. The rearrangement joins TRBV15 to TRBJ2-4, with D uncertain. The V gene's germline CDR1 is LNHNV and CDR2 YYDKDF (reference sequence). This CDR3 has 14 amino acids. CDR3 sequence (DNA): TGTGCCACCAGTAGAGTAATTGGCAAAAACATTCAGTACTTC. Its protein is CATSRVIGKNIQYF.

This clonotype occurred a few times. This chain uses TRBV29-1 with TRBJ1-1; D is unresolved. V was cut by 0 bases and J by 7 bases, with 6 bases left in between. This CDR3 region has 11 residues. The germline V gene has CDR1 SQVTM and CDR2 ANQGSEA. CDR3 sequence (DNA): TGCAGCGTTGAAGATCCACTTGAAGCTTTCTTT. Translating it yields CSVEDPLEAFF. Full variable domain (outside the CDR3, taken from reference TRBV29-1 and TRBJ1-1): SAVISQKPSRDICQRGTSLTIQCQVDSQVTMMFWYRQQPGQSLTLIATANQGSEATYESGFVIDKFPISRPNLTFSTLTVSNMSPEDSSIYLCSVEDPLEAFFGQGTRLTVV.

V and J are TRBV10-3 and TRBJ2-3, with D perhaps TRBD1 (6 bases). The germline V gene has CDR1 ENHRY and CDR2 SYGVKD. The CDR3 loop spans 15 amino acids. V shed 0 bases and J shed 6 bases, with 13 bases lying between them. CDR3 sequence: CAISESDRFQDTQYF. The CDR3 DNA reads TGTGCCATCAGTGAGTCCGACAGGTTCCAGGATACGCAGTATTTT.

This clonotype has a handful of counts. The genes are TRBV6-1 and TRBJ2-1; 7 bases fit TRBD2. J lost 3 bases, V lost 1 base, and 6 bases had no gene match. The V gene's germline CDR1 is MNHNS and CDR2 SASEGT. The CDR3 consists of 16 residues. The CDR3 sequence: CASSEGWRGNYNEQFF. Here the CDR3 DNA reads TGTGCCAGCAGTGAAGGGTGGCGGGGGAACTACAATGAGCAGTTCTTC.

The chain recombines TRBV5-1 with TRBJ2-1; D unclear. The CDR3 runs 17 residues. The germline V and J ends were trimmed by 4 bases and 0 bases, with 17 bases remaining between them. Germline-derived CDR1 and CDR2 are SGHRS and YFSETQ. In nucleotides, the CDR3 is TGCGCCAGCAGCCATCTGATACAGCTGAGCTCCTACAATGAGCAGTTCTTC. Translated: CASSHLIQLSSYNEQFF.

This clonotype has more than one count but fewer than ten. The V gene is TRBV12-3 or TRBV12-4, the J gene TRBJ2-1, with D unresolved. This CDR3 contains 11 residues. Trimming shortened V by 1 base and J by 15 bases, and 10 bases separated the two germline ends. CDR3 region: CASSLVSVGFF. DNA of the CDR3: TGTGCCAGCAGTTTAGTGAGCGTGGGGTTCTTC.

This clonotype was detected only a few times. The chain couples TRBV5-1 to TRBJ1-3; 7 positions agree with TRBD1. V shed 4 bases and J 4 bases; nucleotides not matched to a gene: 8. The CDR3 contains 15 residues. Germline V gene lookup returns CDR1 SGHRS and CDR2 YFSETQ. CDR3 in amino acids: CASSASGGRGNTIYF. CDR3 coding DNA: TGCGCCAGCAGCGCCTCAGGGGGGAGAGGAAACACCATATATTTT.

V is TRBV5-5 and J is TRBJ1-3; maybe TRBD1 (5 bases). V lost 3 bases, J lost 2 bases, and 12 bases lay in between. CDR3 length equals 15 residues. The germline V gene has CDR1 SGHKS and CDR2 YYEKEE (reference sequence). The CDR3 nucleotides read TGTGCCAGCAGCTCGGGACTCCTTGCTGGAAACACCATATATTTT. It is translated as CASSSGLLAGNTIYF. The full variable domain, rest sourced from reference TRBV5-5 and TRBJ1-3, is DAGVTQSPTHLIKTRGQQVTLRCSPISGHKSVSWYQQVLGQGPQFIFQYYEKEERGRGNFPDRFSARQFPNYSSELNVNALLLGDSALYLCASSSGLLAGNTIYFGEGSWLTVV.